Listed below are T cell receptor beta chains from one sample, sequenced in a study of control samples from healthy donors and cancer patients. The assay was immunoSEQ multiplex PCR, and TCRdb's table has in-frame clones only and misses some. Here the sample spans fewer than 95,000 clones, roughly 89% being singletons. Input material: blood. These TCRs come from a man aged 30 to 39 in good health. Each CDR3 is given with its conserved first and last residue. The order of the fields is D gene, J gene, clone size, V gene, CDR3 protein, CDR3 DNA. A D gene is named only where the DNA matches it firmly. A row's size may be missing; if present it is once, few, many or a size class.

TRBD2,TRBJ2-2,.,TRBV14,CASSQVAGGTTGELFF,TGTGCCAGCAGCCAAGTGGCGGGAGGAACAACCGGGGAGCTGTTTTTT
.,TRBJ2-3,.,TRBV12-5,CASGLEDTQYF,TGTGCTAGTGGCCTAGAAGATACGCAGTATTTT
.,TRBJ2-2,.,TRBV7-3,CASSLNTGELFF,TGTGCCAGCAGCTTAAACACCGGGGAGCTGTTTTTT
TRBD1,TRBJ2-7,once,TRBV5-1,CASSAARGQREQYF,TGCGCCAGCAGCGCCGCCAGGGGGCAGCGGGAGCAGTACTTC
.,TRBJ1-1,.,TRBV6-5,CASSYSAFLTEAFF,TGTGCCAGCAGTTACTCTGCCTTTTTGACTGAAGCTTTCTTT
.,TRBJ1-2,.,TRBV5-1,CASRITQENYGYTF,TGCGCCAGCAGGATTACCCAGGAGAACTATGGCTACACCTTC
TRBD1,TRBJ2-3,.,TRBV10-1,CASSARFGQGTDTQYF,TGCGCCAGCAGCGCAAGGTTTGGACAGGGCACAGATACGCAGTATTTT
.,TRBJ2-1,.,TRBV18,CASSPDRDILSYNEQFF,TGTGCCAGCTCACCGGATCGGGACATACTATCCTACAATGAGCAGTTCTTC
.,TRBJ2-1,.,TRBV12-3/TRBV12-4,CASSFDYQNEQFF,TGTGCCAGCAGTTTCGACTACCAAAATGAGCAGTTCTTC
.,TRBJ2-1,.,TRBV25-1,CASSDGGRGGNEQFF,TGTGCCAGCAGTGACGGCGGGCGAGGGGGGAATGAGCAGTTCTTC
.,TRBJ2-3,.,TRBV5-8,CASSLNGGWDTQYF,TGTGCCAGCAGCTTGAATGGGGGCTGGGATACGCAGTATTTT
.,TRBJ2-7,.,TRBV3-1/TRBV3-2,CASSQEQVLGDEQYF,TGTGCCAGCAGCCAAGAGCAGGTCCTCGGGGACGAGCAGTACTTC
TRBD1,TRBJ1-4,.,TRBV7-9,CASSLPATGSEKLFF,TGTGCCAGCAGCTTGCCCGCGACAGGGAGTGAAAAACTGTTTTTT
.,TRBJ1-2,.,TRBV29-1,CSVGPGHQEGYTF,TGCAGCGTTGGTCCGGGGCACCAGGAGGGCTACACCTTC
.,TRBJ2-2,.,TRBV24-1,CATSGQANTGELFF,TGTGCCACCAGTGGACAGGCGAACACCGGGGAGCTGTTTTTT
.,TRBJ2-7,.,TRBV5-4,CASSLRGGAIEQYF,TGTGCCAGCAGCTTAAGAGGGGGGGCGATCGAGCAGTACTTC
.,TRBJ2-2,.,TRBV6-5,CASANFGQTGELFF,TGTGCCAGCGCGAACTTTGGGCAGACCGGGGAGCTGTTTTTT
.,TRBJ1-1,.,TRBV6-5,CASRLGLENTEAFF,TGTGCCAGCAGATTAGGGTTAGAGAACACTGAAGCTTTCTTT
TRBD2,TRBJ2-1,.,TRBV7-2,CASSLSGTSGRPSYNEQFF,TGTGCCAGCAGCTTATCCGGGACTAGCGGGAGGCCCTCCTACAATGAGCAGTTCTTC
.,TRBJ2-5,.,TRBV24-1,CATSDFADEETQYF,TGTGCCACCAGTGATTTCGCCGATGAAGAGACCCAGTACTTC
.,TRBJ2-1,.,TRBV7-9,CASRGDPNEQFF,TGTGCCAGTCGAGGGGACCCCAATGAGCAGTTCTTC
.,TRBJ1-5,.,TRBV6-1,CASSESDRGNQPQHF,TGTGCCAGCAGTGAATCCGACCGCGGCAATCAGCCCCAGCATTTT
TRBD1,TRBJ1-4,.,TRBV27,CASSTLPTGGVEKLFF,TGTGCCAGCAGCACTCTACCGACAGGGGGCGTTGAAAAACTGTTTTTT
.,TRBJ1-2,once,TRBV30,CAWSLQGGSGYTF,TGTGCCTGGAGTTTACAGGGAGGAAGCGGCTACACCTTC
TRBD1,TRBJ1-5,.,TRBV28,CASSLWAGGNQPQHF,TGTGCCAGCAGTTTATGGGCAGGGGGGAATCAGCCCCAGCATTTT
.,TRBJ2-1,.,TRBV2,CASTSALGRANEQFF,TGTGCCAGCACCTCTGCGCTAGGGAGAGCTAATGAGCAGTTCTTC
.,TRBJ2-2,.,TRBV9,CASSAGTTNTGELFF,TGTGCCAGCAGCGCCGGGACAACGAACACCGGGGAGCTGTTTTTT
TRBD1,TRBJ1-5,few,TRBV6-5,CASSRTGDGNQPQHF,TGTGCCAGCAGTCGGACAGGGGATGGCAATCAGCCCCAGCATTTT
.,TRBJ2-7,.,TRBV6-6,CASSWLRGTYEQYF,TGTGCCAGCAGTTGGCTAAGAGGTACCTACGAGCAGTACTTC
.,TRBJ2-1,.,TRBV5-4,CASLRGAVGAYNEQFF,TGTGCCAGCTTGAGGGGAGCAGTGGGGGCCTACAATGAGCAGTTCTTC
.,TRBJ1-5,.,TRBV7-2,CASSSPGSVNQPQHF,TGTGCCAGCAGTTCTCCAGGGAGTGTTAATCAGCCCCAGCATTTT
.,TRBJ2-2,once,TRBV2,CASTSGQKLPGELFF,TGTGCCAGCACGTCAGGACAAAAACTTCCCGGGGAGCTGTTTTTT
.,TRBJ2-5,once,TRBV5-6,CASSFGGETQYF,TGTGCCAGCAGCTTTGGGGGGGAGACCCAGTACTTC